Listed here are 14 T cell receptor beta chains from one sample, sequenced in a study of T cells after yellow fever vaccination. TCRdb reprocessed the 5' RACE reads via MiXCR and lists one record per CDR3 protein. Here the sample spans approximately 13,000 distinct CDR3 sequences, about 5.3% being singletons. This specimen consisted of PBMCs, either bulk or a sorted T-cell subset (CD4+, CD8+, memory, or dextramer-sorted; not recorded which), obtained 45 days after the yellow fever booster vaccination. These receptors all stem from a man under 40 who received the YFV17D yellow fever vaccine.

This clonotype was counted ten times or more. The CDR3 DNA reads TGTGCCAGCAGCGTAAGACAGACCTACCAAGAGACCCAGTACTTC. Translation: CASSVRQTYQETQYF. This sequence joins TRBV9 and TRBJ2-5; a weak D match, TRBD1 (5 bases). Trimming removed 1 base from V and 0 bases from J, with 10 bases in between. Germline V gene sequence: CDR1 SGDLS, CDR2 YYNGEE. The CDR3 contains 15 residues.

The chain employs TRBV7-2 and TRBJ2-7; 7 bases are a match to TRBD1. Looked up from germline, CDR1 is SGHTA and CDR2 is FQGNSA. The CDR3 has 15 amino acids. Trimming took 2 bases from V and 2 from J; bases not matched to a gene: 6. Here the CDR3 reads CASSLRQGPTYEQYF. CDR3 coding DNA: TGTGCCAGCAGCTTACGACAGGGACCGACCTACGAGCAGTACTTC.

This clonotype came up many times. The V and J genes are TRBV6-1 and TRBJ2-7; D possibly corresponds to TRBD2 (6 bases). CDR1 and CDR2 (germline): MNHNS, SASEGT. V lost 3 bases and J 0 bases, leaving 9 bases between the germline ends. The CDR3 totals 14 residues. CDR3 region: CASSEAGSSYEQYF. In DNA form, the CDR3 reads TGTGCCAGCAGTGAGGCGGGGAGCTCCTACGAGCAGTACTTC.

This clonotype came up many times. V usage is TRBV7-3 and J usage is TRBJ2-4; 7 nucleotides match TRBD2. Germline CDR1 SGHTA, CDR2 FQGTGA. The CDR3 contains 22 residues. Trimming removed 0 bases from V and 0 bases from J; junction bases left unmatched: 20. CDR3 sequence reads: CASSLTPRGGLADELAKNIQYF. CDR3 coding DNA: TGTGCCAGCAGCTTAACCCCCCGGGGAGGGCTAGCAGATGAACTAGCCAAAAACATTCAGTACTTC.

Ten or more counts support this clonotype. V is TRBV7-2 and J is TRBJ2-5, with 14 bases aligning to TRBD2. Germline V gene data show CDR1 as SGHTA and CDR2 as FQGNSA. This CDR3 region has 16 residues. The junction had 4 bases not matched to a gene; V was cut back by 5 bases and J by 2 bases. In DNA, the CDR3 is TGTGCCAGCAGCCCCCGACTAGCGGGAGGGCAAGAGACCCAGTACTTC. It yields the protein CASSPRLAGGQETQYF.

This clonotype was observed many times. The V and J genes are TRBV12-3 or TRBV12-4 and TRBJ2-5; D gene ambiguous. The V end was cut by 6 bases, the J end by 2 bases, with 7 bases between. This CDR3 is built from 12 residues. The CDR3 region has the DNA TGTGCCAGCAGGACTCTGCAAGAGACCCAGTACTTC. Translated, it gives CASRTLQETQYF.

This clonotype was counted many times. The rearrangement joins TRBV6-2 or TRBV6-3 to TRBJ2-1; 8 bases fit TRBD2. The CDR3 spans 15 residues. With 6 bases clipped from V and 7 bases from J, the junction kept 11 bases outside the gene matches. From germline, CDR1 is MNHEY and CDR2 SVGEGT. In DNA form, the CDR3 reads TGTGCCAGCAGGAGGAGCGGGAGTGAGTTGAATGAGCAGTTCTTC. The encoded protein is CASRRSGSELNEQFF.

The sample holds many counts of this clonotype. The CDR3 loop is CASSRGPATDTQYF. CDR3 bases: TGTGCCAGCAGTAGGGGACCGGCGACAGATACGCAGTATTTT. The chain links TRBV7-2 to TRBJ2-3; D may be TRBD1 or TRBD2 (5 bases each). CDR1 is SGHTA, CDR2 FQGNSA, per germline. The CDR3 is 14 amino acids. The ends were cut back, 6 bases at V and 3 bases at J, with 13 bases in the middle.

At least ten counts were recorded for this clonotype. The genes are TRBV7-9 and TRBJ2-7; 11 bases line up with TRBD1. Germline V gene data show CDR1 as SEHNR and CDR2 as FQNEAQ (reference sequence). The CDR3 has 16 residues. V lost 5 bases, J lost 0 bases, and 6 bases stayed unmatched. The DNA for the CDR3 is TGTGCCAGCAGCCTGGACAGGGGGCTGAGCTCCTACGAGCAGTACTTC. Its translation: CASSLDRGLSSYEQYF.

There are a few counts of this clonotype. V usage is TRBV5-5 and J usage is TRBJ2-7; 7 bases match TRBD2. Germline V gives CDR1 SGHKS, CDR2 YYEKEE (reference sequence). Germline trimming cut 7 bases from V and 7 bases from J; bases unmatched to any gene: 11. The CDR3 is 13 amino acids. CDR3 in amino acids: CASGPRLASEQYF. The CDR3, as DNA: TGTGCCAGCGGCCCTCGACTAGCTTCGGAGCAGTACTTC.

This clonotype was counted at least ten times. The chain recombines TRBV20-1 with TRBJ1-5; D gene uncertain. Trimming took 1 base from V and 7 from J, leaving 23 bases between them. The germline V gene encodes CDR1 DFQATT and CDR2 SNEGSKA (reference sequence). The length of the CDR3 is 17 residues. This chain's CDR3 is CSARVPGRALPPQPQHF. For the CDR3, the DNA is TGCAGTGCTAGAGTCCCGGGAAGGGCCTTACCCCCCCAGCCCCAGCATTTT.

This clonotype has a count of ten or more. This rearrangement joins TRBV11-2 to TRBJ1-2; D is uncertain. Germline loops: CDR1 SGHAT, CDR2 FQNNGV. The ends were cut back, 1 base at V and 4 bases at J, with 10 bases in the middle. The CDR3 sequence is 14 residues long. In DNA, the CDR3 is TGTGCCAGCAGCTTAGCGGGCAGGACCTATGGCTACACCTTC. Amino acids: CASSLAGRTYGYTF.

This clonotype was recorded many times. This sequence joins TRBV20-1 and TRBJ1-1; no clear D gene. Germline V gene sequence: CDR1 DFQATT, CDR2 SNEGSKA (reference sequence). This CDR3 has 13 residues. Deletions cut 5 bases from V and 1 base from J, with 11 bases between. In DNA form, the CDR3 reads TGCAGTGCTGGCCCTGATTCGAACACTGAAGCTTTCTTT. This encodes CSAGPDSNTEAFF.

In its sample, this clonotype was seen many times. The V call is TRBV23-1, the J call TRBJ2-2; 7 bases are shared with TRBD1. TRBV23-1 is an open reading frame whose function is uncertain. J gave up 5 bases and V 6 bases, and 9 bases lay outside the gene matches. The CDR3 length is 15 residues. The CDR3 DNA reads TGCGCCAGCAGCCACAGGGACAGTTGGACCGGGGAGCTGTTTTTT. Translation gives CASSHRDSWTGELFF.